This T cell receptor beta chain was sequenced for a study of technical replicates of blood from a few donors. Here immunoSEQ multiplex PCR was the method, and the copy in TCRdb shows in-frame clones only, minus some. The profile shows about 98,000 clones, approximately 96% of them singletons. Germline V CDR1 and CDR2: SNHLY, FYNNEI. With V trimmed by 1 base and J by 0 bases, 2 bases remained unmatched. The CDR3 has 15 residues. The TCR originated in a human donor in good health. Sequencing was done on a sample of T cells isolated from PBMCs. The chain joins TRBV2 to TRBJ2-7, with 8 bases fitting TRBD1. For the CDR3, the DNA is TGTGCCAGCAGTGAAGGGACAGGGAGCTCCTACGAGCAGTACTTC. Its protein is CASSEGTGSSYEQYF.